Below, one TCR beta chain is given with its context. As yet, its antigen is unknown. The data are from a study of lymphopenia after photon versus proton radiotherapy. V lost 4 bases and J lost 2; bases outside the gene matches: 4. Germline CDR1 LNHDA, CDR2 SQIVND (reference sequence). This CDR3 spans 15 amino acids. Only in-frame clones appear in the TCRdb table, and some are missing; sequencing was by immunoSEQ multiplex PCR. The sample holds 55,000 to 75,000 clones, roughly 93% seen once. General study points: Photon-treated patients lost naive T cells and TCR diversity; proton-treated stayed stable.

The sample was peripheral blood, taken from a patient treated with photon-based radiotherapy. The rearrangement uses TRBV19 and TRBJ2-1; 8 nucleotides agree with TRBD1. The sequence derives from a woman aged 70-85 years with pancreatic cancer. The CDR3 here is CASSKDRGTYNEQFF. The CDR3 region has the DNA TGTGCCAGTAGTAAAGACAGGGGCACCTACAATGAGCAGTTCTTC.